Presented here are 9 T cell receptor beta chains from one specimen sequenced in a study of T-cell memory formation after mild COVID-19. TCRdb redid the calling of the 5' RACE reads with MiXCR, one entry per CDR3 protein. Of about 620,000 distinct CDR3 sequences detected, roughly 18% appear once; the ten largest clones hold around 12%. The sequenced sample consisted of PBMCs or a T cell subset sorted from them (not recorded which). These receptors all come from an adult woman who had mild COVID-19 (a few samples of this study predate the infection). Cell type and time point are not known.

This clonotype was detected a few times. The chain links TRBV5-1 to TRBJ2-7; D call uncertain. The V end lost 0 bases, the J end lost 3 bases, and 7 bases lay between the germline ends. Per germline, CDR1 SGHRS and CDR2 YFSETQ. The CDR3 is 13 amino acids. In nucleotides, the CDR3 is TGCGCCAGCAGCTTGGGATACAACTACGAGCAGTACTTC. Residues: CASSLGYNYEQYF.

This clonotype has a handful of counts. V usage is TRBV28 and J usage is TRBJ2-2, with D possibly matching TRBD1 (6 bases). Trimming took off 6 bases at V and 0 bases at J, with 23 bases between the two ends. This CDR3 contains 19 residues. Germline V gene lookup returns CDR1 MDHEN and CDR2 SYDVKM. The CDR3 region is CASSGQLRTAPPNTGELFF. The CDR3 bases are TGTGCCAGCAGCGGGCAGTTACGGACAGCCCCACCGAACACCGGGGAGCTGTTTTTT.

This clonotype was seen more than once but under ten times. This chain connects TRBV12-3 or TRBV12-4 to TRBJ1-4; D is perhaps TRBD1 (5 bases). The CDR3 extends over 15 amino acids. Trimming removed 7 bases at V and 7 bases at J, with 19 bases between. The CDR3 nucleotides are TGTGCCAGCACTCTAAAGGGCTTGAGGGGTGAAAAACTGTTTTTT. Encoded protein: CASTLKGLRGEKLFF.

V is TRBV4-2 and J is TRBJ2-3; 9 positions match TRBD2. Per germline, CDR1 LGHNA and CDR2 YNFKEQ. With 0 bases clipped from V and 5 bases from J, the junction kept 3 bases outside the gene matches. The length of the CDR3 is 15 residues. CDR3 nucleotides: TGTGCCAGCAGCCAAGATGCGGGGGGGGGAGATACGCAGTATTTT. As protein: CASSQDAGGGDTQYF.

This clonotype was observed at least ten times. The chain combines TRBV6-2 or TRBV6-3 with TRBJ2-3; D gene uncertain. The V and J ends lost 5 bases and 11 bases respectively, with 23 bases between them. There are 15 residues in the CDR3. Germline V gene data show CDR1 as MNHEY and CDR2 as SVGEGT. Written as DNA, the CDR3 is TGTGCCAGCAGTCCCAATCGACTTTTCACTTATGGGCAGTATTTT. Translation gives CASSPNRLFTYGQYF.

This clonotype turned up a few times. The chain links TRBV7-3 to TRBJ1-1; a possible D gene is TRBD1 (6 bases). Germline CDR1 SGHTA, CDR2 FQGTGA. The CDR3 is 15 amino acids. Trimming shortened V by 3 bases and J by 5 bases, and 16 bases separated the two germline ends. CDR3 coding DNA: TGTGCCAGCAGCTTCGGCGACCAGGGGAGGACTGAAGCTTTCTTT. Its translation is CASSFGDQGRTEAFF. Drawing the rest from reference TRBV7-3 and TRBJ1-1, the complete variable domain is GAGVSQTPSNKVTEKGKYVELRCDPISGHTALYWYRQSLGQGPEFLIYFQGTGAADDSGLPNDRFFAVRPEGSVSTLKIQRTERGDSAVYLCASSFGDQGRTEAFFGQGTRLTVV.

CDR3 sequence: CASSDRGYSNQPQHF. The CDR3 DNA reads TGTGCCAGCAGTGACAGGGGTTATAGCAATCAGCCCCAGCATTTT. The rearrangement uses TRBV2 and TRBJ1-5, with D possibly being TRBD1 (6 bases). The V end lost 3 bases, the J end lost 0 bases, and 9 bases lay between the germline ends. The CDR3 length is 15 residues. Per germline, CDR1 SNHLY and CDR2 FYNNEI. Looking up the rest from reference TRBV2 and TRBJ1-5 gives the full variable domain: EPEVTQTPSHQVTQMGQEVILRCVPISNHLYFYWYRQILGQKVEFLVSFYNNEISEKSEIFDDQFSVERPDGSNFTLKIRSTKLEDSAMYFCASSDRGYSNQPQHFGDGTRLSIL.

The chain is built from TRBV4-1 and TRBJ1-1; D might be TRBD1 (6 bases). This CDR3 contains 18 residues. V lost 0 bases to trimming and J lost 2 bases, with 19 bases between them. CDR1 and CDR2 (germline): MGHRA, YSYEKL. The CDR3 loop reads CASSQDPLMTGSNTEAFF. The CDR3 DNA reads TGCGCCAGCAGCCAAGATCCACTGATGACAGGATCCAACACTGAAGCTTTCTTT.

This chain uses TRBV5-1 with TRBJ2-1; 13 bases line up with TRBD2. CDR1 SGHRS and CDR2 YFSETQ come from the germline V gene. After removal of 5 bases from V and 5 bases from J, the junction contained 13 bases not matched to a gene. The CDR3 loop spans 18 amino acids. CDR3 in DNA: TGCGCCAGCAGGAAACGGACTAGCGGGAGCTCTAGGGACAATGAGCAGTTCTTC. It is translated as CASRKRTSGSSRDNEQFF.